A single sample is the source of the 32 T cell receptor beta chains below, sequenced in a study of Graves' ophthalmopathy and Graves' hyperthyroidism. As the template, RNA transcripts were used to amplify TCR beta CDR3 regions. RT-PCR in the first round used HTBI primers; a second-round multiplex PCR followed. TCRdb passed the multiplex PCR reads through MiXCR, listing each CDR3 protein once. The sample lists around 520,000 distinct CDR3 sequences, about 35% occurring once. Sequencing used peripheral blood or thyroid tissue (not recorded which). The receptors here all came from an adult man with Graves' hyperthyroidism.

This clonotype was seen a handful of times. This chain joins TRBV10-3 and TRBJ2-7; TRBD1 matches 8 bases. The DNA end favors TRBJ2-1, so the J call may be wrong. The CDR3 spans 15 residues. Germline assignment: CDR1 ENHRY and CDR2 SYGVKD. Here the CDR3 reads CAISYTGGSGNEQFF. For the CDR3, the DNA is TGTGCCATCAGTTATACAGGGGGATCGGGCAATGAGCAGTTCTTC.

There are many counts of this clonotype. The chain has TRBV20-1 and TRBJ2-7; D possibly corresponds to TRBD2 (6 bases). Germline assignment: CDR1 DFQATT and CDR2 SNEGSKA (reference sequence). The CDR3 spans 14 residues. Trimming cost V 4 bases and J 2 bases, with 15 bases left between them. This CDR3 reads CSAISAGSPYEQYF. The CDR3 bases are TGCAGTGCTATTTCCGCCGGGAGTCCCTACGAGCAGTACTTC.

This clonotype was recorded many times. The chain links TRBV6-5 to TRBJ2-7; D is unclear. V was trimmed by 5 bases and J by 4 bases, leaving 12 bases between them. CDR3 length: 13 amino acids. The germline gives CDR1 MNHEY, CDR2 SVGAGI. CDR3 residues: CASSGPFSYEQYF. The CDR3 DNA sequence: TGTGCCAGCAGTGGACCCTTCTCATACGAGCAGTACTTC.

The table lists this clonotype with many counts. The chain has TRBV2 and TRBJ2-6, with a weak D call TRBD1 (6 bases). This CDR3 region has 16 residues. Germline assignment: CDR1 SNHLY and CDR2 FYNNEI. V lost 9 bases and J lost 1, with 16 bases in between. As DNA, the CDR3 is TGTGCCAGGAGGACAGTTAAGTGGTCTGGGGCCAACGTCCTGACTTTC. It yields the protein CARRTVKWSGANVLTF.

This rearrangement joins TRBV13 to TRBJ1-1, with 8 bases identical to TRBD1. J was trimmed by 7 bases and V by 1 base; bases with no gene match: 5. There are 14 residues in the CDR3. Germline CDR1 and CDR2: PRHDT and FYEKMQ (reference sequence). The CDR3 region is CASSLASGQVEAFF. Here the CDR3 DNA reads TGTGCCAGCAGCTTAGCTTCGGGACAGGTTGAAGCTTTCTTT.

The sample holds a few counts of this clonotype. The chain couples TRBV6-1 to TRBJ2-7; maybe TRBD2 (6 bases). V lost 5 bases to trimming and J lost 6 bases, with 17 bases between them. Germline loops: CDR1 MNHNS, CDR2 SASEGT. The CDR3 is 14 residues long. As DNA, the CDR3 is TGTGCCAGCAGTTACCGGGACCTGGGAGGCGAGCAGTACTTC. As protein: CASSYRDLGGEQYF.

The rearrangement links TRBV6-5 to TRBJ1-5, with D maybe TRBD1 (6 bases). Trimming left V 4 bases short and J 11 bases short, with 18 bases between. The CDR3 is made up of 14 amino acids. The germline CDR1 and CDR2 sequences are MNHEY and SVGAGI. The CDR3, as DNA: TGTGCCAGCAGTTTTGCGGGGGGGCGAGAGACCCAGCATTTT. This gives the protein CASSFAGGRETQHF.

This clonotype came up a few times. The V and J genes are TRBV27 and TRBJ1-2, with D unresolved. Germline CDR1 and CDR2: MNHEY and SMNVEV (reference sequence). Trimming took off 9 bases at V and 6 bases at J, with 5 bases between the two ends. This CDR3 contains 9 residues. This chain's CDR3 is CARGDGYTF. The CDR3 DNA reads TGTGCCAGGGGAGATGGCTACACCTTC.

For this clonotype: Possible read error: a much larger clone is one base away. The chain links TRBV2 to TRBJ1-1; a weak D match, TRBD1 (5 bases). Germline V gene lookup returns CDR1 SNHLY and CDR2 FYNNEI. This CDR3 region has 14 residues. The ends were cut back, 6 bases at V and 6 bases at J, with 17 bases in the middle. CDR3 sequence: CASRRARTSPEAFF. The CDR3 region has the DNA TGTGCCAGCAGGCGCGCCAGGACATCACCTGAAGCTTTCTTT. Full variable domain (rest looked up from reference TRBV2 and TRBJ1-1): EPEVTQTPSHQVTQMGQEVILRCVPISNHLYFYWYRQILGQKVEFLVSFYNNEISEKSEIFDDQFSVERPDGSNFTLKIRSTKLEDSAMYFCASRRARTSPEAFFGQGTRLTVV.

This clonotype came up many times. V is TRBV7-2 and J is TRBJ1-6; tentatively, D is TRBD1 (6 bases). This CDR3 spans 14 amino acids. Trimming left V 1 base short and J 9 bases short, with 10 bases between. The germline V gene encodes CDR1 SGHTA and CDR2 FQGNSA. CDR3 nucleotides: TGTGCCAGCAGCTTAGGGGGGGCCGGTTCACCCCTCCACTTT. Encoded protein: CASSLGGAGSPLHF.

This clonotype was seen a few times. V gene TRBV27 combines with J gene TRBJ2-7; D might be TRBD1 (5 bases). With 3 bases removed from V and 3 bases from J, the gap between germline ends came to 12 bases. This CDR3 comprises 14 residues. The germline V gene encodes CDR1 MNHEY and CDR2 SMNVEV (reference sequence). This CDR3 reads CASSLKDTRYEQYF. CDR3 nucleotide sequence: TGTGCCAGCAGTTTGAAGGACACTCGCTACGAGCAGTACTTC.

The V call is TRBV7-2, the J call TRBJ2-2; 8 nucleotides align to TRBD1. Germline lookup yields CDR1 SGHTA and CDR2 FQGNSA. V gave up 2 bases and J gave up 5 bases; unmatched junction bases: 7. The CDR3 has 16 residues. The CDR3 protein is CASSLIGQGPTGELFF. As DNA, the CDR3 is TGTGCCAGCAGCTTAATCGGACAGGGACCTACCGGGGAGCTGTTTTTT.

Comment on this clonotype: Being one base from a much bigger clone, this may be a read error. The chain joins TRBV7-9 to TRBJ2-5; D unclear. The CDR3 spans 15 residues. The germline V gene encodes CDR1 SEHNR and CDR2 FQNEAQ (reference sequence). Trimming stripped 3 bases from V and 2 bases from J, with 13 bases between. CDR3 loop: CASSFETGEQETQYF. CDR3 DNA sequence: TGTGCCAGCAGCTTTGAGACTGGCGAGCAAGAGACCCAGTACTTC.

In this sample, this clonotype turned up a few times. The DNA of the CDR3 is TGTGCCAGCAGTGAAACCGGGACAGGGAAGACCGAAGCTTTCTTT. This sequence encodes CASSETGTGKTEAFF. This chain links TRBV6-1 with TRBJ1-1; 9 bases fit TRBD1. The CDR3 consists of 15 residues. Germline-derived CDR1 and CDR2 are MNHNS and SASEGT. The V gene end was trimmed by 2 bases and the J gene end by 8 bases; junction bases not matched to a gene: 9.

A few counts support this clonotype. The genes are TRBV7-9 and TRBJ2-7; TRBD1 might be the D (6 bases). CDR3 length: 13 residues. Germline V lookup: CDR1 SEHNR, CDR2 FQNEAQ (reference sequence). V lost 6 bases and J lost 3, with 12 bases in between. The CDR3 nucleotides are TGTGCCAGCAGTATAGGACAGTTCTACGAGCAGTACTTC. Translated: CASSIGQFYEQYF.

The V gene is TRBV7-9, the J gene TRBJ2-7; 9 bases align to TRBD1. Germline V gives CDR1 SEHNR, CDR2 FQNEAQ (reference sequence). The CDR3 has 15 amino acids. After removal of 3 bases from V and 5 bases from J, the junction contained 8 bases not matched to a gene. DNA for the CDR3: TGTGCCAGCAGCTTCCGGGACAGGGCGGTCCACGAGCAGTACTTC. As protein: CASSFRDRAVHEQYF.

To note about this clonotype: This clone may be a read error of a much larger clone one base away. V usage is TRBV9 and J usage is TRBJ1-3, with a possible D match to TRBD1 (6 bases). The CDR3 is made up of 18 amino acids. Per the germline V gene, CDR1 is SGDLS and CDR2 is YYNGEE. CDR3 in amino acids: CASSVAPQQGSSGNTICF. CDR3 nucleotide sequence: TGTGCCAGCAGCGTCGCGCCGCAACAGGGCAGCTCTGGAAACACCATATGTTTT.

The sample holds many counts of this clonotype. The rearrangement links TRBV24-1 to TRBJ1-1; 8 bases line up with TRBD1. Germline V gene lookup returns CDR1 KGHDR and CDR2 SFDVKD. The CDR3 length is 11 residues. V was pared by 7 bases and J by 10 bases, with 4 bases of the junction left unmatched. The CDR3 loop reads CATRDTGGAFF. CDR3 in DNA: TGTGCCACCAGGGATACAGGGGGAGCTTTCTTT.

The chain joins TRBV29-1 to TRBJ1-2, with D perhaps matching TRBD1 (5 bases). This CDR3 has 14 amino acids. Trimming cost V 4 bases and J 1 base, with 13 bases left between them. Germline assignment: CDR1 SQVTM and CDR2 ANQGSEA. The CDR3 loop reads CSVGATGHNYGYTF. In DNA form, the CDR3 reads TGCAGCGTTGGGGCAACAGGACATAACTATGGCTACACCTTC.

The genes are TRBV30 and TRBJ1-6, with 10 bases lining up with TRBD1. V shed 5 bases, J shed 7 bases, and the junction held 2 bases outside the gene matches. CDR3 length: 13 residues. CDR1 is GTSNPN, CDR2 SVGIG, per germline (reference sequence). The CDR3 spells CAWGDRGNSPLHF. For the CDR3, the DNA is TGTGCCTGGGGGGACAGGGGAAATTCACCCCTCCACTTT.

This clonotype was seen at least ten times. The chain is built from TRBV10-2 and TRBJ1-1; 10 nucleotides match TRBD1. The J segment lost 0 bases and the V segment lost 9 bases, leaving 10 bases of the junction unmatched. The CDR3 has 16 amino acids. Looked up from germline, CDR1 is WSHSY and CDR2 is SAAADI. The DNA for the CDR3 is TGCGCCAGTCTATTACGGGACAGGGGATTGAACACTGAAGCTTTCTTT. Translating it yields CASLLRDRGLNTEAFF.

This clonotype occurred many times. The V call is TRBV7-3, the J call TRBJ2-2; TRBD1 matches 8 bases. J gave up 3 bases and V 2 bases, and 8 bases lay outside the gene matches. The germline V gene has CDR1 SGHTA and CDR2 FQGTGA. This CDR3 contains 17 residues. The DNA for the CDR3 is TGTGCCAGCAGCTTAGGAGGGGACAGGTCCTACACCGGGGAGCTGTTTTTT. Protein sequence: CASSLGGDRSYTGELFF.

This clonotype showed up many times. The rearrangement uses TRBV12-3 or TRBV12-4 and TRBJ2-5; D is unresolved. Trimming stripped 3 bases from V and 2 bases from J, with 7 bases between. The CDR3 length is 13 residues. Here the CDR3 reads CASSFEIQETQYF. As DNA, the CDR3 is TGTGCCAGCAGTTTTGAGATACAAGAGACCCAGTACTTC.

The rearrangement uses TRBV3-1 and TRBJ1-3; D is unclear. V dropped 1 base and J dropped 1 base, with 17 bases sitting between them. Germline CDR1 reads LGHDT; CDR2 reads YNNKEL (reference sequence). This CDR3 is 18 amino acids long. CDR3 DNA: TGTGCCAGCAGCCAAGGGCGCCGGGAGCTACCTTCTGGAAACACCATATATTTT. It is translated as CASSQGRRELPSGNTIYF.

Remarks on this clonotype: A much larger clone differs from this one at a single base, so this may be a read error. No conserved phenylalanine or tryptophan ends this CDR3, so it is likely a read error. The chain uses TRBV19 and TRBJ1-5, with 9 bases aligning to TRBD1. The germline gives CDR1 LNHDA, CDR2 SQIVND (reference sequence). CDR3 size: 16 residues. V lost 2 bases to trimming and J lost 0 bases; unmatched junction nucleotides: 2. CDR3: CASSIRTGVSNQPQHS. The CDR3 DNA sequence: TGTGCCAGTAGTATACGGACAGGGGTTAGCAATCAGCCCCAGCATTCT.

The DNA of the CDR3 is TGTGCCAGCAGCTTCCCTAGCGGGCGCACAGATACGCAGTATTTT. Residues: CASSFPSGRTDTQYF. V gene TRBV7-2 combines with J gene TRBJ2-3; 8 positions match TRBD2. Germline CDR1 reads SGHTA; CDR2 reads FQGNSA. V lost 3 bases to trimming and J lost 1 base; unmatched junction nucleotides: 3. This CDR3 is 15 amino acids long.

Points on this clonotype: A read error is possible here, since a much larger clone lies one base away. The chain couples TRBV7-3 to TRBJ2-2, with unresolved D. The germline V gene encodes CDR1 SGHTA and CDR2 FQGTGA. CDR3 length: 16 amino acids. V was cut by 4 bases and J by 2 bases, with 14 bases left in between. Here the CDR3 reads CASSYSPDSNTGELFF. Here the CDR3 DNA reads TGTGCCAGCAGCTACTCGCCTGACTCCAACACCGGGGAGCTGTTTTTT.

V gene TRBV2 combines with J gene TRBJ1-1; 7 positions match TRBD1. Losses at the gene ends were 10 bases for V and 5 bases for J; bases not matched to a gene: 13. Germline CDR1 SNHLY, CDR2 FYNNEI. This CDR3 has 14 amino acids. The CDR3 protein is CATQGRTWSTEAFF. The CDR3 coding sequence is TGTGCCACACAGGGGAGGACATGGTCAACTGAAGCTTTCTTT.

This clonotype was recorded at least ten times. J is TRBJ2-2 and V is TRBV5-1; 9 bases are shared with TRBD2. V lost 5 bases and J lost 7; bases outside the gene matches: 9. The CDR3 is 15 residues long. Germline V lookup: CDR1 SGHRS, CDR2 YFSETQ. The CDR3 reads CASRAASGTGGELFF. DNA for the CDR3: TGCGCCAGCAGAGCTGCTAGCGGGACTGGCGGGGAGCTGTTTTTT. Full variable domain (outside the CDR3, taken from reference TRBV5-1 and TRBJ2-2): KAGVTQTPRYLIKTRGQQVTLSCSPISGHRSVSWYQQTPGQGLQFLFEYFSETQRNKGNFPGRFSGRQFSNSRSEMNVSTLELGDSALYLCASRAASGTGGELFFGEGSRLTVL.

The CDR3 protein is CASSLAGQGEDYGYTF. The CDR3 DNA sequence: TGTGCCAGCAGCTTAGCGGGACAGGGGGAAGACTATGGCTACACCTTC. The rearrangement joins TRBV7-2 to TRBJ1-2; 11 bases map to TRBD1. The CDR3 length is 16 residues. Germline V gene sequence: CDR1 SGHTA, CDR2 FQGNSA. Germline trimming cut 0 bases from V and 3 bases from J; bases unmatched to any gene: 3.

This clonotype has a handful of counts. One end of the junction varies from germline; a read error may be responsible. The CDR3 coding sequence is TGTGCCAGCAGTTTATCTGGACAGGGGAACTATGGCCACACCTTC. Translating it yields CASSLSGQGNYGHTF. This sequence joins TRBV12-3 or TRBV12-4 and TRBJ1-2; TRBD1 matches 9 bases. CDR3 length equals 15 residues.

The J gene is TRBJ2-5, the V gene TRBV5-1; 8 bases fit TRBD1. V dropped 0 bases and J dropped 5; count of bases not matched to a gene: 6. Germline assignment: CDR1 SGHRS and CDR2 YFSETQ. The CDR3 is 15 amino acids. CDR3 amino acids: CASSLAPGGAETQYF. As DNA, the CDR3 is TGCGCCAGCAGCTTGGCCCCAGGGGGCGCGGAGACCCAGTACTTC.